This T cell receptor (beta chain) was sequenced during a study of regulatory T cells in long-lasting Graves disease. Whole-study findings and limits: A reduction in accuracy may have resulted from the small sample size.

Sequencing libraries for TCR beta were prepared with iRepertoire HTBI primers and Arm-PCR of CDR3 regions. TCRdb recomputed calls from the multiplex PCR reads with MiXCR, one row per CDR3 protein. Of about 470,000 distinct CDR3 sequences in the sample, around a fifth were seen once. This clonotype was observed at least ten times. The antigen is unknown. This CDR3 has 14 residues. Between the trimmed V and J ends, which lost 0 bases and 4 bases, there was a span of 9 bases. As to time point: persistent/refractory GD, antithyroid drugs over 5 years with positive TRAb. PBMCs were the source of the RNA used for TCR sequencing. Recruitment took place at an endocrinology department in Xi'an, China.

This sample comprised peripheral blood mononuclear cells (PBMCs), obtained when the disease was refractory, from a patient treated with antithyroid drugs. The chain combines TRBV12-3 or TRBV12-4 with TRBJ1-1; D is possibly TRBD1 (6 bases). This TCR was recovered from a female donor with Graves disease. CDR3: CASSLAGGITEAFF. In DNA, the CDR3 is TGTGCCAGCAGTTTAGCAGGGGGAATCACTGAAGCTTTCTTT.